The 15 T cell receptor beta chains below were found in one sample sequenced in a study of cytomegalovirus exposure and HLA in healthy donors. Clones were sequenced by immunoSEQ multiplex PCR, and TCRdb holds only the in-frame ones, with some missing. Counted here are roughly 110,000 clones, roughly nine tenths occurring once; the ten biggest clones make up about 2%. Sequenced material: PBMCs. All receptors derive from a woman between 18 and 29 years old in good health and CMV-seropositive.

This chain joins TRBV4-1 and TRBJ1-2; D unclear. The germline gives CDR1 MGHRA, CDR2 YSYEKL. The CDR3 has 15 residues. Between the trimmed V and J ends, which lost 0 bases and 6 bases, there was a span of 14 bases. The CDR3 nucleotides are TGCGCCAGCAGCCAAGAAGCAGGTCTCGTTAATGGCTACACCTTC. This sequence encodes CASSQEAGLVNGYTF.

A single count supports this clone. This sequence joins TRBV9 and TRBJ2-7; unclear D gene. With 0 bases removed from V and 2 bases from J, the gap between germline ends came to 9 bases. There are 14 residues in the CDR3. Germline CDR1 is SGDLS and CDR2 is YYNGEE. CDR3 protein: CASSVAAGTYEQYF. CDR3 sequence (DNA): TGTGCCAGCAGCGTAGCGGCAGGTACCTACGAGCAGTACTTC.

The genes are TRBV2 and TRBJ2-7; a weak D match, TRBD2 (5 bases). Between the trimmed V and J ends, which lost 4 bases and 5 bases, there was a span of 12 bases. CDR3 length: 13 amino acids. The germline V gene has CDR1 SNHLY and CDR2 FYNNEI. CDR3 amino acids: CASSVAGNNEQYF. For the CDR3, the DNA is TGTGCCAGCAGTGTCGCCGGGAACAACGAGCAGTACTTC.

This clone was observed a handful of times. The V and J genes are TRBV29-1 and TRBJ1-4, with unresolved D. Trimming removed 0 bases at V and 6 bases at J, with 11 bases between. This CDR3 has 14 residues. From germline, CDR1 is SQVTM and CDR2 ANQGSEA. In nucleotides, the CDR3 is TGCAGCGTTGAAGATGATCCGAGGGATGAAAAACTGTTTTTT. It translates to CSVEDDPRDEKLFF.

This rearrangement joins TRBV25-1 to TRBJ2-2, with 10 nucleotides matching TRBD2. This CDR3 is 18 amino acids long. The J segment lost 1 base and the V segment lost 6 bases, leaving 11 bases of the junction unmatched. Germline V gene lookup returns CDR1 MGHDK and CDR2 SYGVNS. The chain's CDR3 is CASSPVSGTSENTGELFF. The CDR3 DNA reads as TGTGCCAGCAGCCCAGTTTCCGGGACTAGCGAGAACACCGGGGAGCTGTTTTTT.

This clone appeared a single time. The chain employs TRBV6-1 and TRBJ1-4; D possibly corresponds to TRBD1 (5 bases). The V gene lost 2 bases and the J gene lost 5 bases, with 12 bases spanning the gap. Germline V gene lookup returns CDR1 MNHNS and CDR2 SASEGT. The CDR3 covers 15 residues. CDR3 bases: TGTGCCAGCAGTGAAAGGCCGTCAGGGAATGAAAAACTGTTTTTT. This encodes CASSERPSGNEKLFF.

This chain connects TRBV27 to TRBJ2-7, with a tentative D call TRBD1 (6 bases). CDR1 and CDR2 (germline): MNHEY, SMNVEV (reference sequence). Trimming stripped 7 bases from V and 4 bases from J, with 20 bases between. CDR3 length: 15 residues. The CDR3 loop reads CASIWIAGDQYEQYV. Here the CDR3 DNA reads TGTGCCAGCATTTGGATCGCAGGGGACCAATACGAGCAGTACGTC.

The chain links TRBV9 to TRBJ1-2; 7 bases align to TRBD1. From germline, CDR1 is SGDLS and CDR2 YYNGEE. The CDR3 is 14 amino acids. J was trimmed by 4 bases and V by 3 bases; bases with no gene match: 6. As DNA, the CDR3 is TGTGCCAGCAGCGCAGGGACAGCCGCCTATGGCTACACCTTC. Amino acid sequence: CASSAGTAAYGYTF.

This rearrangement joins TRBV19 to TRBJ2-7, with 11 bases matching TRBD1. This CDR3 is 14 amino acids long. Trimming took 3 bases from V and 6 from J; bases not matched to a gene: 4. Germline loops: CDR1 LNHDA, CDR2 SQIVND (reference sequence). This CDR3 is CASSIGQGAAEQYF. The CDR3 DNA reads TGTGCCAGTAGTATCGGACAGGGGGCAGCCGAGCAGTACTTC.

The V call is TRBV14, the J call TRBJ1-2; TRBD1 matches at 8 bases. The V gene end was trimmed by 0 bases and the J gene end by 4 bases; junction bases not matched to a gene: 13. This CDR3 region has 18 residues. Germline-derived CDR1 and CDR2 are SGHDN and FVKESK. CDR3 residues: CASSQDGAVGQGSYGYTF. For the CDR3, the DNA is TGTGCCAGCAGCCAAGATGGGGCTGTAGGACAGGGAAGCTATGGCTACACCTTC.

CDR3 protein: CASSLGQPYNEQFF. CDR3 nucleotide sequence: TGCGCCAGCAGTCTCGGACAGCCCTACAATGAGCAGTTCTTC. The gene calls are TRBV10-1 and TRBJ2-1; D perhaps matches TRBD1 (6 bases). This CDR3 is 14 amino acids long. Trimming removed 5 bases at V and 2 bases at J, with 10 bases between. Germline-derived CDR1 and CDR2 are WNHNN and SYGVQD (reference sequence).

This chain uses TRBV6-1 with TRBJ2-7; TRBD2 aligns across 7 bases. With V trimmed by 6 bases and J by 4 bases, 6 bases remained unmatched. CDR1 is MNHNS and CDR2 is SASEGT in the germline V gene. This CDR3 is built from 13 residues. The CDR3 sequence is CASRPGLLYEQYF. In DNA, the CDR3 is TGTGCCAGCAGACCGGGACTATTATACGAGCAGTACTTC.

V is TRBV5-5 and J is TRBJ2-7; 8 bases line up with TRBD1. V dropped 0 bases and J dropped 2; count of bases not matched to a gene: 7. The CDR3 contains 16 residues. CDR1 is SGHKS, CDR2 YYEKEE, per germline (reference sequence). DNA of the CDR3: TGTGCCAGCAGCTTGGCCTGGACAGGGCAACCCTACGAGCAGTACTTC. Translated: CASSLAWTGQPYEQYF.

The rearrangement joins TRBV7-9 to TRBJ2-7, with 8 nucleotides matching TRBD2. V lost 5 bases to trimming and J lost 0 bases; unmatched junction nucleotides: 6. Germline CDR1 reads SEHNR; CDR2 reads FQNEAQ (reference sequence). CDR3 length equals 15 residues. The CDR3 loop is CASSGGGGRSYEQYV. In nucleotides, the CDR3 is TGTGCCAGCAGCGGAGGCGGGGGGCGCTCCTACGAGCAGTACGTC.

The chain joins TRBV29-1 to TRBJ2-5, with 8 bases that match TRBD1. There are 16 residues in the CDR3. CDR1 and CDR2 (germline): SQVTM, ANQGSEA. Losses at the gene ends were 3 bases for V and 1 base for J; bases not matched to a gene: 10. CDR3 protein: CSVDEQTRGLQETQYF. DNA for the CDR3: TGCAGCGTTGATGAACAAACCAGGGGGCTCCAAGAGACCCAGTACTTC.